The next 24 T cell receptor beta chains were all read from a single sample in a study of neoadjuvant anti-PD-1 for oral cavity cancer. Sequencing was performed with immunoSEQ multiplex PCR; in TCRdb, only in-frame clones are kept and a portion is missing. The data show 30,000 to 35,000 clones, around nine tenths seen once. The material was PBMCs, obtained before nivolumab (anti-PD-1) treatment. These receptors were obtained from a person between 40 and 79 years old with oral cavity squamous cell carcinoma.

This chain links TRBV6-5 with TRBJ1-2; D call uncertain. V lost 6 bases and J 6 bases, leaving 11 bases between the germline ends. There are 12 residues in the CDR3. Germline CDR1 is MNHEY and CDR2 is SVGAGI. Here the CDR3 reads CASRAGPNGYTF. The CDR3 bases are TGTGCCAGCAGGGCAGGACCAAATGGCTACACCTTC.

This clone was seen just once. J is TRBJ2-5 and V is TRBV6-1; the D gene could be TRBD1 or TRBD2 (6 bases each). This CDR3 comprises 12 residues. Germline V gives CDR1 MNHNS, CDR2 SASEGT. V lost 7 bases and J lost 7, with 13 bases in between. The CDR3 sequence is CASMWGAGTQYF. The CDR3 coding sequence is TGTGCCAGCATGTGGGGGGCCGGGACCCAGTACTTC.

The table lists this clone with a count of one. Here the CDR3 DNA reads TGTGCCAGCAGACCCCCGGGCAATCAGCCCCAGCATTTT. Amino acids: CASRPPGNQPQHF. The chain carries TRBV6-5 and TRBJ1-5; D gene unclear. CDR3 length: 13 residues. CDR1 and CDR2 (germline): MNHEY, SVGAGI. V gave up 6 bases and J gave up 2 bases, with 8 bases separating them.

The chain uses TRBV30 and TRBJ2-5; TRBD1 might be the D (6 bases). CDR3 size: 13 residues. V was shortened by 1 base and J by 5 bases, with 11 bases between the two germline ends. Germline assignment: CDR1 GTSNPN and CDR2 SVGIG (reference sequence). The chain's CDR3 is CAWSATGQETQYF. The CDR3 region has the DNA TGTGCCTGGAGTGCCACAGGGCAGGAGACCCAGTACTTC.

The CDR3 region has the DNA TGCGCCAGCAGCTTGGCCCGTAGACAGGGGGAGCTGTTTTTT. Protein: CASSLARRQGELFF. The V gene is TRBV5-1, the J gene TRBJ2-2, with a possible D match to TRBD1 (5 bases). Germline V gene sequence: CDR1 SGHRS, CDR2 YFSETQ. The CDR3 is 14 residues long. V lost 0 bases and J lost 8, with 11 bases in between.

This rearrangement joins TRBV11-2 to TRBJ1-5, with D uncertain. Germline CDR1 is SGHAT and CDR2 is FQNNGV. This CDR3 has 13 amino acids. V was pared by 1 base and J by 3 bases, with 4 bases between. The CDR3 DNA follows: TGTGCCAGCAGCTTAGGGGCCAATCAGCCCCAGCATTTT. It specifies CASSLGANQPQHF.

This rearrangement joins TRBV11-2 to TRBJ2-3; D may match TRBD1 or TRBD2 (6 bases each). Germline V gives CDR1 SGHAT, CDR2 FQNNGV. The CDR3 spans 16 residues. The V end was cut by 5 bases, the J end by 1 base, with 16 bases between. CDR3 DNA sequence: TGTGCCAGCAGCCGGGGGCGGGCTAGAGGCACAGATACGCAGTATTTT. Amino acid sequence: CASSRGRARGTDTQYF.

The CDR3 loop is CASNPTGGTYEQYF. CDR3 bases: TGTGCCAGTAACCCGACAGGGGGAACCTACGAGCAGTACTTC. The V and J genes are TRBV19 and TRBJ2-7; 9 bases are shared with TRBD1. Trimming removed 7 bases from V and 2 bases from J; junction bases left unmatched: 6. Germline V gene lookup returns CDR1 LNHDA and CDR2 SQIVND (reference sequence). The CDR3 is made up of 14 amino acids.

This sequence joins TRBV6-5 and TRBJ2-5; D possibly matches TRBD1 or TRBD2 (6 bases each). V was shortened by 2 bases and J by 5 bases, with 9 bases between the two germline ends. Germline CDR1 and CDR2: MNHEY and SVGAGI. The CDR3 covers 13 residues. The CDR3, as DNA: TGTGCCAGCAGTTACGGGGGGCGCGAGACCCAGTACTTC. It encodes CASSYGGRETQYF.

This clone was recorded only once. The CDR3 nucleotides read TGTGCCAGCAGGAGCGGGGGTTACAATGAGCAGTTCTTC. This codes for CASRSGGYNEQFF. This chain joins TRBV7-2 and TRBJ2-1; 8 nucleotides match TRBD2. This CDR3 spans 13 amino acids. V shed 6 bases, J shed 4 bases, and the junction held 2 bases outside the gene matches. Germline CDR1 and CDR2: SGHTA and FQGNSA. Filled out from reference TRBV7-2 and TRBJ2-1, the complete variable domain reads GAGVSQSPSNKVTEKGKDVELRCDPISGHTALYWYRQSLGQGLEFLIYFQGNSAPDKSGLPSDRFSAERTGGSVSTLTIQRTQQEDSAVYLCASRSGGYNEQFFGPGTRLTVL.

This clone was found once. This chain connects TRBV7-3 to TRBJ2-3; D possibly corresponds to TRBD2 (6 bases). Germline V gene sequence: CDR1 SGHTA, CDR2 FQGTGA. The ends were cut back, 0 bases at V and 0 bases at J, with 16 bases in the middle. This CDR3 spans 18 amino acids. The CDR3 nucleotides read TGTGCCAGCAGCTTAACGGGTAGTAGCGGAGGTAGCACAGATACGCAGTATTTT. This gives the protein CASSLTGSSGGSTDTQYF.

This clone was seen just once. The CDR3 DNA follows: TGTGCCAGCTCAACCGGGACAACCGCCTACGAGCAGTACTTC. Protein product: CASSTGTTAYEQYF. The chain combines TRBV18 with TRBJ2-7; tentatively, D is TRBD1 (6 bases). Germline V gene data show CDR1 as KGHSH and CDR2 as LQKENI. The CDR3 sequence is 14 residues long. Trimming took off 5 bases at V and 2 bases at J, with 13 bases between the two ends.

This clone occurred once. The chain joins TRBV29-1 to TRBJ2-1; the D gene is possibly TRBD1 (6 bases). The CDR3 runs to 14 residues. V lost 6 bases, J lost 5 bases, and 17 bases lay in between. The germline V gene encodes CDR1 SQVTM and CDR2 ANQGSEA. CDR3 sequence reads: CSVSNRAADNEQFF. CDR3 nucleotides: TGCAGCGTATCCAACAGGGCTGCTGACAATGAGCAGTTCTTC.

The V call is TRBV5-6, the J call TRBJ2-2, with D possibly matching TRBD2 (6 bases). V was cut by 4 bases and J by 3 bases, with 13 bases left in between. This CDR3 region has 15 residues. Germline V lookup: CDR1 SGHDT, CDR2 YYEEEE. CDR3 loop: CASSRASGDTGELFF. The DNA for the CDR3 is TGTGCCAGCAGCAGGGCGTCGGGAGACACCGGGGAGCTGTTTTTT.

The J gene is TRBJ2-5, the V gene TRBV2, with TRBD1 matching 7 bases. Germline values: CDR1 SNHLY, CDR2 FYNNEI. Trimming at V came to 4 bases and at J to 1 base, leaving 3 bases not matched to a gene. The CDR3 loop spans 14 amino acids. The CDR3 is CASSAGQAQETQYF. The CDR3 DNA sequence: TGTGCCAGCAGTGCCGGACAGGCCCAAGAGACCCAGTACTTC.

This chain connects TRBV18 to TRBJ1-1; no firm D call. Germline CDR1 and CDR2: KGHSH and LQKENI. This CDR3 has 15 amino acids. V was shortened by 2 bases and J by 1 base, with 11 bases between the two germline ends. Here the CDR3 reads CASSPSAGTNTEAFF. CDR3 sequence (DNA): TGTGCCAGCTCACCATCGGCAGGAACGAACACTGAAGCTTTCTTT.

The chain uses TRBV19 and TRBJ2-1; 8 bases are a match to TRBD1. With V trimmed by 2 bases and J by 6 bases, 6 bases remained unmatched. Looked up from germline, CDR1 is LNHDA and CDR2 is SQIVND (reference sequence). The CDR3 has 15 residues. The CDR3 here is CASSISQGAFNEQFF. CDR3 coding DNA: TGTGCCAGTAGTATAAGTCAGGGGGCGTTCAATGAGCAGTTCTTC.

The V gene is TRBV5-6, the J gene TRBJ2-7, with 8 positions matching TRBD1. This CDR3 region has 14 residues. The trim removed 4 bases at V and 4 bases at J, leaving 7 bases unmatched. Per the germline V gene, CDR1 is SGHDT and CDR2 is YYEEEE. The CDR3 DNA is TGTGCCAGCAGCGTGGGACAGGCCTATTACGAGCAGTACTTC. This encodes CASSVGQAYYEQYF.

The rearrangement links TRBV18 to TRBJ2-5; TRBD1 agrees at 8 bases. In germline, CDR1 is KGHSH, CDR2 LQKENI. The CDR3 runs 12 residues. Unmatched junction bases numbered 11, after V lost 6 bases and J lost 14 bases. The CDR3 region is CASSPTVGTGYF. The CDR3 region has the DNA TGTGCCAGCTCCCCCACAGTTGGGACAGGCTACTTC. The full variable domain, completed using reference TRBV18 and TRBJ2-5, is NAGVMQNPRHLVRRRGQEARLRCSPMKGHSHVYWYRQLPEEGLKFMVYLQKENIIDESGMPKERFSAEFPKEGPSILRIQQVVRGDSAAYFCASSPTVGTGYFGPGTRLLVL.

This clone was picked up a small number of times. The rearrangement uses TRBV2 and TRBJ2-4; no firm D call. CDR1 is SNHLY, CDR2 FYNNEI, per germline. Trimming left V 4 bases short and J 2 bases short, with 18 bases between. The CDR3 consists of 17 residues. The CDR3 nucleotides read TGTGCCAGCAGTGTTGGAGCCCTGGGATCCCCCAAAAACATTCAGTACTTC. Its protein is CASSVGALGSPKNIQYF. The variable domain in full, completed from reference TRBV2 and TRBJ2-4, reads EPEVTQTPSHQVTQMGQEVILRCVPISNHLYFYWYRQILGQKVEFLVSFYNNEISEKSEIFDDQFSVERPDGSNFTLKIRSTKLEDSAMYFCASSVGALGSPKNIQYFGAGTRLSVL.

The rearrangement links TRBV7-2 to TRBJ2-5, with 10 bases identical to TRBD1. J lost 5 bases, V lost 5 bases, and 11 bases had no gene match. This CDR3 has 16 amino acids. The germline V gene encodes CDR1 SGHTA and CDR2 FQGNSA. CDR3 sequence reads: CASSPQRDRGLETQYF. Written as DNA, the CDR3 is TGTGCCAGCAGCCCCCAAAGGGACAGGGGCTTGGAGACCCAGTACTTC.

The chain combines TRBV7-2 with TRBJ1-2, with D hard to call. Germline CDR1 SGHTA, CDR2 FQGNSA. There are 13 residues in the CDR3. Trimming removed 1 base from V and 4 bases from J, with 7 bases in between. CDR3 nucleotides: TGTGCCAGCAGCTTAGGGCAGGTCTATGGCTACACCTTC. Residues: CASSLGQVYGYTF. Based on the CDR3 plus reference TRBV7-2 and TRBJ1-2, the full variable domain is GAGVSQSPSNKVTEKGKDVELRCDPISGHTALYWYRQSLGQGLEFLIYFQGNSAPDKSGLPSDRFSAERTGGSVSTLTIQRTQQEDSAVYLCASSLGQVYGYTFGSGTRLTVV.

This chain links TRBV15 with TRBJ1-5; the D is unclear. The germline CDR1 and CDR2 sequences are LNHNV and YYDKDF (reference sequence). The CDR3 is made up of 12 amino acids. V was cut by 4 bases and J by 1 base, with 2 bases left in between. The CDR3 loop reads CATSNSNQPQHF. For the CDR3, the DNA is TGTGCCACCAGCAACAGCAATCAGCCCCAGCATTTT. The full variable domain, in which reference TRBV15 and TRBJ1-5 provide the parts outside the CDR3, is DAMVIQNPRYQVTQFGKPVTLSCSQTLNHNVMYWYQQKSSQAPKLLFHYYDKDFNNEADTPDNFQSRRPNTSFCFLDIRSPGLGDTAMYLCATSNSNQPQHFGDGTRLSIL.

V is TRBV19 and J is TRBJ1-5, with TRBD1 identical over 8 bases. CDR1 LNHDA and CDR2 SQIVND come from the germline V gene (reference sequence). CDR3 length: 18 residues. V was clipped by 4 bases and J by 0 bases; unmatched bases: 11. In DNA form, the CDR3 reads TGTGCCAGTAGTAACGGACAGGGTGCAAGTCATAGCAATCAGCCCCAGCATTTT. Protein product: CASSNGQGASHSNQPQHF.